One T cell receptor beta chain is described in this entry. The target antigen is unknown. The treatment is: oral pan-JAK inhibitor, 5-10 mg twice daily. These data come from a study of CD8+ T cells in alopecia areata. In germline, CDR1 is MNHNS, CDR2 SASEGT. Trimming cost V 7 bases and J 3 bases, with 12 bases left between them. CDR3 length: 13 amino acids. Notes on the study in general: Resident alphabeta T cells of normal skin are also sequenced in scalp samples. In patients, TCRs were shared less clearly than in mice, and HLA may possibly be involved.

Extraction and reverse transcription of RNA yielded cDNA as the sequencing template. Using immunoSEQ multiplex PCR, the repertoire was profiled, and TCRdb retains in-frame clones only, with some absent. The sample shows 160,000 or so clones, roughly 65% of them seen only once. This TCR came from a human donor with alopecia areata. The chain uses TRBV6-1 and TRBJ1-1; D is uncertain. Specimen: CD4+ T cells sorted from blood, collected at week 4, from a patient treated with tofacitinib. CDR3 in amino acids: CASTVGLYTEAFF. The CDR3 coding sequence is TGTGCCAGCACCGTCGGGTTGTACACTGAAGCTTTCTTT.